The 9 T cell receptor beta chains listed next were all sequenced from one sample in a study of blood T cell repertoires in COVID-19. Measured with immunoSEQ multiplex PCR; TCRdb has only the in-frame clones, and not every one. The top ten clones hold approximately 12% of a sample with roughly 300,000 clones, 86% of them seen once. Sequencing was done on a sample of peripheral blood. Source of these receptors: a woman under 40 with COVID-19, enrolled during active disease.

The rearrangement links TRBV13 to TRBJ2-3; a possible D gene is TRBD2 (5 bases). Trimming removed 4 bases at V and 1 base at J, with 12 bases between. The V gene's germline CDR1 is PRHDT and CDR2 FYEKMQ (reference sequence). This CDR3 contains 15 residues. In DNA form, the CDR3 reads TGTGCCAGCAGCTGGCAAGGACTCGGCACAGATACGCAGTATTTT. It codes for CASSWQGLGTDTQYF.

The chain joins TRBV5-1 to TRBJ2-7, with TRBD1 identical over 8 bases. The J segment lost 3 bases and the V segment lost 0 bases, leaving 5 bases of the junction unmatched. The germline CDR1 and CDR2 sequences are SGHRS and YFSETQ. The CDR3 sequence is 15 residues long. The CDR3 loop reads CASSLAAGGFYEQYF. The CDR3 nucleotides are TGCGCCAGCAGCTTGGCCGCAGGGGGCTTCTACGAGCAGTACTTC. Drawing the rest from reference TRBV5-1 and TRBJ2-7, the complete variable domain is KAGVTQTPRYLIKTRGQQVTLSCSPISGHRSVSWYQQTPGQGLQFLFEYFSETQRNKGNFPGRFSGRQFSNSRSEMNVSTLELGDSALYLCASSLAAGGFYEQYFGPGTRLTVT.

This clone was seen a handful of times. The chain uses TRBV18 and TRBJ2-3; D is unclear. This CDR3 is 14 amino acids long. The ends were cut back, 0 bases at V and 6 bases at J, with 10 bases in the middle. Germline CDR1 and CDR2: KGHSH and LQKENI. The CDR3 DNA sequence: TGTGCCAGCTCACCACCGCTAGACCAGGATACGCAGTATTTT. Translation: CASSPPLDQDTQYF.

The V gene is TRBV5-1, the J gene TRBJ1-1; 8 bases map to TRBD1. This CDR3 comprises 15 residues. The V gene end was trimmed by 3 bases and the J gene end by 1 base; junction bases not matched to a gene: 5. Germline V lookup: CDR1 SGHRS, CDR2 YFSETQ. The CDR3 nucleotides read TGCGCCAGCAGCTGGACAGGGTTGACGAACACTGAAGCTTTCTTT. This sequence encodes CASSWTGLTNTEAFF.

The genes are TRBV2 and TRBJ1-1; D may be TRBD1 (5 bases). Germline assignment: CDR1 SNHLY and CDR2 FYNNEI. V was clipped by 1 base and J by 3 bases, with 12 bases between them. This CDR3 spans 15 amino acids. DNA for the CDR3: TGTGCCAGCAGTGAAGGAATCAGGGTCGACACTGAAGCTTTCTTT. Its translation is CASSEGIRVDTEAFF.

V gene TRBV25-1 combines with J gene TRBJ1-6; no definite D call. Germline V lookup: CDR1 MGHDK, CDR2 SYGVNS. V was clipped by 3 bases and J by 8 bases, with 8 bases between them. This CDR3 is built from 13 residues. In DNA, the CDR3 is TGTGCCAGCAGTGAGGCAGGCGATTCACCCCTCCACTTT. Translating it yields CASSEAGDSPLHF.

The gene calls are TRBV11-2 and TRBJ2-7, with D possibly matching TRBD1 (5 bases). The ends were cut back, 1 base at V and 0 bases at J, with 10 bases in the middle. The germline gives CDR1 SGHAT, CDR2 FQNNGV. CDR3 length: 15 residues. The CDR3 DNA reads TGTGCCAGCAGCTTAGTGATTGGACACTCCTACGAGCAGTACTTC. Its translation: CASSLVIGHSYEQYF.

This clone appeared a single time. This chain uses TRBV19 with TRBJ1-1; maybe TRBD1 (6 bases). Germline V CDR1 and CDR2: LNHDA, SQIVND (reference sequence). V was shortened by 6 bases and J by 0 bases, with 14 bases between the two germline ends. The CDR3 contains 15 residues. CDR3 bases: TGTGCCAGTAGGTTAGGGGGTCGCCTGAACACTGAAGCTTTCTTT. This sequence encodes CASRLGGRLNTEAFF.

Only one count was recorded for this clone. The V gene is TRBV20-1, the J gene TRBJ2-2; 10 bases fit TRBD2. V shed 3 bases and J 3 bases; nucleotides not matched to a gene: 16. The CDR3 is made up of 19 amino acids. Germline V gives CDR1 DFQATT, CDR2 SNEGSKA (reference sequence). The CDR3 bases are TGCAGTGCTAGTTTCGGCGGACTAGCGGACCCAACCTACACCGGGGAGCTGTTTTTT. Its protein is CSASFGGLADPTYTGELFF.